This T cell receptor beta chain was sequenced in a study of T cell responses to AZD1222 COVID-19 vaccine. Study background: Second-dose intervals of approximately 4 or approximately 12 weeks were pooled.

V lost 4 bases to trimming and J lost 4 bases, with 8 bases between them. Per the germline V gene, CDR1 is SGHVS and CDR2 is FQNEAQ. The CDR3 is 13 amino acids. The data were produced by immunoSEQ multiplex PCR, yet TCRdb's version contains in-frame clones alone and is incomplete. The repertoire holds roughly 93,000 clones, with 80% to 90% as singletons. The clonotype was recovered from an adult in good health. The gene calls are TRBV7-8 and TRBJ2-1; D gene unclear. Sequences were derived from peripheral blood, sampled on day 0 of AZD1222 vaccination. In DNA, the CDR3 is TGTGCCAGCAGCTCGGGCCAGTACAATGAGCAGTTCTTC. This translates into CASSSGQYNEQFF.